Given below is one T cell receptor (beta chain) in context. Its antigen is not known. The source of the sample is a study of cytomegalovirus exposure and HLA in healthy donors. At the level of the study: Within the Caucasian-associated ancestry cluster were roughly 79% of the approximately 370 genotyped donors.

Overall study results and limits: Later analysis found that TCR beta chains associated with HLA were more clonally expanded than other, equally common chains. A later analysis linked 15,000 to 20,000 TCR beta sequences to HLA alleles at 0.05 false discovery rate.

PCR involved 60 Vbeta and 13 Jbeta primers. Clones were sequenced by immunoSEQ multiplex PCR, and TCRdb holds only the in-frame ones, with some missing. The sample shows 75,000 to 90,000 clones, around 9.1% of them seen only once. Sequenced: PBMCs. The TCR originated in a man between 60 and 75 years old in good health and CMV-seropositive.

In DNA, the CDR3 is TGTGCCAGCAGTTTAGACACCCGCAATGGCTACACCTTC. Residues: CASSLDTRNGYTF. V usage is TRBV28 and J usage is TRBJ1-2; the D is unclear. Per germline, CDR1 MDHEN and CDR2 SYDVKM. This CDR3 region has 13 residues. V lost 2 bases, J lost 6 bases, and 10 bases lay in between.